A selection of T cell receptor beta chains follows, all from one sample in a study of blood T cell repertoires in COVID-19. Data came from immunoSEQ multiplex PCR; TCRdb stores just in-frame clones and leaves some out. The sample has approximately 60,000 clones, approximately 80% seen once; the top ten hold 20%. Specimen: peripheral blood. The source of these receptors is an elderly woman with active or convalescent COVID-19. CDR3s include the opening cysteine and the closing phenylalanine or tryptophan. D genes are given only for firm matches. Size is omitted from some rows. Given values are once, few, many or a class for expanded clones.

J gene | D gene | clone size | V gene | CDR3 DNA | CDR3 protein
TRBJ1-4 | TRBD1 | few | TRBV20-1 | TGCAGTGCTAGTGCGTTAGGGACAGGGGATGAAAAACTGTTTTTT | CSASALGTGDEKLFF
TRBJ2-7 | TRBD2 | many | TRBV4-2 | TGTGCCAGCAGCCAATTACTAGCGGGGGGGAGCTCCTACGAGCAGTACTTC | CASSQLLAGGSSYEQYF
TRBJ2-5 | . | . | TRBV18 | TGTGCCAGCTCACCACCTGAGGCAGTACAAGAGACCCAGTACTTC | CASSPPEAVQETQYF
TRBJ1-1 | . | . | TRBV7-9 | TGTGCCAGCAGGGCGGAGAGTAGCTCTGAAGCTTTCTTT | CASRAESSSEAFF
TRBJ1-2 | . | . | TRBV10-3 | TGTGCCACCCAGGGTGGGAACTATGGCTACACCTTC | CATQGGNYGYTF
TRBJ2-6 | . | . | TRBV7-2 | TGTGCCAGCAGCTTAGATGGAGGCGGCCGCGCCCACGTCCTGACTTTC | CASSLDGGGRAHVLTF
TRBJ2-1 | . | . | TRBV6-5 | TGTGCCAGCAAGGGGGGGGGTCGCAACTACAATGAGCAGTTCTTC | CASKGGGRNYNEQFF
TRBJ1-2 | . | . | TRBV6-1 | TGTGCCAGCAGTGACAGGGGAGCGGTCTATGGCTACACCTTC | CASSDRGAVYGYTF
TRBJ2-3 | . | . | TRBV6-1 | TGTGCCAGCAGTGAGTCGCAAACTAGCACAGATACGCAGTATTTT | CASSESQTSTDTQYF
TRBJ1-2 | . | . | TRBV7-2 | TGTGCCAGCAGCTTAGTAGAAGGAGGTGGCTACACCTTC | CASSLVEGGGYTF
TRBJ2-3 | . | . | TRBV5-1 | TGCGCCAGCCGCCGGGGGGCAACAGATACGCAGTATTTT | CASRRGATDTQYF
TRBJ1-2 | TRBD1 | few | TRBV9 | TGTGCCAGCAGCCAAGGACAGGGAGACTATGGCTACACCTTC | CASSQGQGDYGYTF
TRBJ2-5 | TRBD1 | . | TRBV7-9 | TGTGCCAGCAGCTTGACAGGGGGGGAGACCCAGTACTTC | CASSLTGGETQYF
TRBJ2-5 | . | . | TRBV12-3/TRBV12-4 | TGTGCCAGCAGGCGGGCAGGAGCGGAGACCCAGTACTTC | CASRRAGAETQYF
TRBJ1-2 | TRBD1 | . | TRBV7-2 | TGTGCCAGCAGCTCGGGACAGTCCAGGGACTATGGCTACACCTTC | CASSSGQSRDYGYTF
TRBJ2-7 | . | . | TRBV6-2/TRBV6-3 | TGTGCCAGCAGTTACTGGCTCTCGGGCAGGGGAATGGACGAGCAGTACTTC | CASSYWLSGRGMDEQYF
TRBJ2-1 | . | few | TRBV11-2 | TGTGCCAGCGCGATAAACAGTTTGAATGAGCAGTTCTTC | CASAINSLNEQFF
TRBJ1-1 | . | . | TRBV7-9 | TGTGCCAGCAGCTTACATGGAGGTACTGAAGCTTTCTTT | CASSLHGGTEAFF
TRBJ1-2 | . | . | TRBV9 | TGTGCCAGCAGCGATCAGGGCTATGGCTACACCTTC | CASSDQGYGYTF
TRBJ1-1 | TRBD1 | . | TRBV6-4 | TGTGCCAGCAGTGACCGGACAGGGGAAGCTTTCTTT | CASSDRTGEAFF
TRBJ1-5 | . | . | TRBV4-1 | TGCGCCAGCAGCCTTAGGGTGGGGCAGGATAATCAGCCCCAGCATTTT | CASSLRVGQDNQPQHF
TRBJ2-3 | TRBD2 | . | TRBV19 | TGTGCCAGTGGTCAAGGCGGGGGGCTTGTAGATACGCAGTATTTT | CASGQGGGLVDTQYF
TRBJ1-2 | . | . | TRBV10-3 | TGTGCCATCAGTCGAGGGAGGGGCGGAGGCTACACCTTC | CAISRGRGGGYTF
TRBJ1-2 | . | . | TRBV19 | TGTGCCAGTAGTATCGTCGGCTATGGCTACACCTTC | CASSIVGYGYTF
TRBJ2-7 | TRBD1 | . | TRBV4-1 | TGCGCCAGCAGCCTCGGGACAGGGGGCTCAGCTTGGCAGTACTTC | CASSLGTGGSAWQYF
TRBJ2-1 | . | . | TRBV6-2/TRBV6-3 | TGTGCCAGCAGTCCCCTTCTACGACAGCCAACCAAAGACTTCTCCTACAATGAGCAGTTCTTC | CASSPLLRQPTKDFSYNEQFF
TRBJ1-2 | . | . | TRBV7-2 | TGTGCCAGCAGCTTAGGCCCAGGACTGAACTATGGCTACACCTTC | CASSLGPGLNYGYTF
TRBJ1-6 | TRBD1 | . | TRBV9 | TGTGCCAGCAGCCCTCGGGACAGGAACTATAATTCACCCCTCCACTTT | CASSPRDRNYNSPLHF
TRBJ1-1 | . | . | TRBV5-5 | TGTGCCAGCAGCTTGAGTACGGGCACTGAAGCTTTCTTT | CASSLSTGTEAFF
TRBJ2-1 | TRBD1 | once | TRBV5-1 | TGCGCCAGCAGCCCGGGACAGGGGACCTACAATGAGCAGTTCTTC | CASSPGQGTYNEQFF
TRBJ2-3 | . | . | TRBV27 | TGTGCCAGCAGGGCCGCTAACGGAGCGGGAGATACGCAGTATTTT | CASRAANGAGDTQYF
TRBJ2-1 | TRBD2 | . | TRBV5-6 | TGTGCCAGCAGCATCCGGGACTACCTGGGCAATGAGCAGTTCTTC | CASSIRDYLGNEQFF
TRBJ1-3 | TRBD1 | . | TRBV5-1 | TGCGCCAGCAGCTTCGGGGACAGCCCATATTCTGGAAACACCATATATTTT | CASSFGDSPYSGNTIYF
TRBJ1-1 | . | . | TRBV12-5 | TGTGCTAGTGGTTTGACAGTTCTCACTGAAGCTTTCTTT | CASGLTVLTEAFF
TRBJ1-3 | TRBD1 | few | TRBV7-2 | TGTGCCAGCAGCTTCGTAACAGGGGCTGGAAACACCATATATTTT | CASSFVTGAGNTIYF
TRBJ1-1 | . | . | TRBV30 | TGTGCCTGGAGTGTTTCGCCCCGCGGTACTGAAGCTTTCTTT | CAWSVSPRGTEAFF
TRBJ1-1 | . | . | TRBV11-2 | TGTGCCAGCAGGGAGGGGGGGCAACGTATAGGTAGCACTGAAGCTTTCTTT | CASREGGQRIGSTEAFF
TRBJ2-1 | TRBD2 | . | TRBV20-1 | TGCAGTGCTAGTTCGGGGGGGCGGTACAATGAGCAGTTCTTC | CSASSGGRYNEQFF
TRBJ1-2 | . | . | TRBV7-8 | TGTGCCAGCAGCTTAGGGACAGATTATGGCTACACCTTC | CASSLGTDYGYTF
TRBJ2-7 | . | . | TRBV6-5 | TGTGCCAGCAGGGGGTCAGGGTCTGGCTACGAGCAGTACTTC | CASRGSGSGYEQYF
TRBJ2-1 | TRBD2 | . | TRBV2 | TGTGCCAGCAGTGAACTTAGCGGGGCCAGGAATGAGCAGTTCTTC | CASSELSGARNEQFF
TRBJ2-7 | TRBD1 | . | TRBV6-5 | TGTGCCAGCAGCGTCAGACAGGGGCCCTACGAGCAGTACTTC | CASSVRQGPYEQYF
TRBJ1-2 | . | . | TRBV3-1/TRBV3-2 | TGTGCCAGCAGCCAGGGGGACTCTGGCTACACCTTC | CASSQGDSGYTF
TRBJ2-7 | . | . | TRBV6-1 | TGTGCCAGCAGTGAAGCGGGGGGGCAATACGAGCAGTACTTC | CASSEAGGQYEQYF
TRBJ2-7 | TRBD1 | . | TRBV4-1 | TGCGCCAGCAGCCGCCAAACAGGGGGCTCTATCTCCTACGAGCAGTACTTC | CASSRQTGGSISYEQYF
TRBJ2-3 | . | . | TRBV13 | TGTGCCAGCAGCTGGGGGCCTCCAGCTACCCCAGATACGCAGTATTTT | CASSWGPPATPDTQYF
TRBJ1-1 | . | . | TRBV6-5 | TGTGCCAGCACCGACCCGGGGTTGAACACTGAAGCTTTCTTT | CASTDPGLNTEAFF
TRBJ2-7 | TRBD1 | . | TRBV5-1 | TGCGCCAGCAGCTTACAGGGGGCGCAGAACGAGCAGTACTTC | CASSLQGAQNEQYF
TRBJ1-6 | . | once | TRBV14 | TGTGCCAGCAGCCACCGGGACTTCCGCTCCTATAATTCACCCCTCCACTTT | CASSHRDFRSYNSPLHF
TRBJ2-5 | TRBD2 | . | TRBV10-3 | TGTGCCATCAGTGCGGGCGGGGGTGAGACCCAGTACTTC | CAISAGGGETQYF